This T cell receptor (beta chain) appears in the sequencing data of a study of PD-L1 blockade in urothelial cancer. V lost 4 bases to trimming and J lost 4 bases; unmatched junction nucleotides: 3. The CDR3 has 14 amino acids. Germline V gene data show CDR1 as SNHLY and CDR2 as FYNNEI. The assay was immunoSEQ multiplex PCR, and TCRdb's table has in-frame clones only and misses some. Found here are tens of thousands of clones, 75% to 90% of them singletons; the top ten hold 1.6%. Time point here: pretreatment peripheral blood. The chain links TRBV2 to TRBJ2-2; 7 bases map to TRBD2. The TCR comes from a man between 70 and 80 years old with urothelial cancer. The sample was PBMCs, taken around atezolizumab (anti-PD-L1) treatment. The CDR3 DNA is TGTGCCAGCAGTGGGCGGGAGTTCACCGGGGAGCTGTTTTTT. Protein: CASSGREFTGELFF. Using reference TRBV2 and TRBJ2-2 for the parts outside the CDR3, the full variable domain is EPEVTQTPSHQVTQMGQEVILRCVPISNHLYFYWYRQILGQKVEFLVSFYNNEISEKSEIFDDQFSVERPDGSNFTLKIRSTKLEDSAMYFCASSGREFTGELFFGEGSRLTVL.